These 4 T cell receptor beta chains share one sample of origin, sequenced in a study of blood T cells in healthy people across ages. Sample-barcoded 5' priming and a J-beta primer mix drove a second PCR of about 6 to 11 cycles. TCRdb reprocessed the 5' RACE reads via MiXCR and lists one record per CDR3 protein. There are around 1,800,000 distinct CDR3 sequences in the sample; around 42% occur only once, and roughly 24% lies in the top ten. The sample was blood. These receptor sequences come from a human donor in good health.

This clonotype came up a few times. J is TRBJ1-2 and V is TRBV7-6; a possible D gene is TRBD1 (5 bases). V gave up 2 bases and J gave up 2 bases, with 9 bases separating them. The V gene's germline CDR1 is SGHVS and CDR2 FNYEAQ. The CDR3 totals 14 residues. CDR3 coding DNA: TGTGCCAGCAGCTTACCGAAGGGGAACTATGGCTACACCTTC. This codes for CASSLPKGNYGYTF.

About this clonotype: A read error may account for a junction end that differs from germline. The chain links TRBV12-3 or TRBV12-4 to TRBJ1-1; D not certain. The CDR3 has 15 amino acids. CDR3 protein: CVSSLVGRVGTEAFF. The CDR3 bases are TGTGTCAGCAGCCTGGTTGGGAGGGTGGGCACTGAAGCTTTCTTT.

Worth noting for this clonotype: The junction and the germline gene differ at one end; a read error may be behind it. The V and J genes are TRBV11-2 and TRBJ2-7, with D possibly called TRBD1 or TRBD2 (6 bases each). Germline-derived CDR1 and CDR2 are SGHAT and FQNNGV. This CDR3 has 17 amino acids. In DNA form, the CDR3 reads TGTGCCAGCAGCTTAGCCCCACAGGGACTTCACTCCAACGAGCAGTACTTC. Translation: CASSLAPQGLHSNEQYF.

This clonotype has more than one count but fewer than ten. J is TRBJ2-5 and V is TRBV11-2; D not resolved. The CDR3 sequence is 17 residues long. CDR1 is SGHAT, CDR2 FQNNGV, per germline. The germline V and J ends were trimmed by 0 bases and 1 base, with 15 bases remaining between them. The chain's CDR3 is CASSLDRHTTFQETQYF. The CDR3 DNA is TGTGCCAGCAGCTTAGATCGGCACACGACATTCCAAGAGACCCAGTACTTC. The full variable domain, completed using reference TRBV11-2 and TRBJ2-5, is EAGVAQSPRYKIIEKRQSVAFWCNPISGHATLYWYQQILGQGPKLLIQFQNNGVVDDSQLPKDRFSAERLKGVDSTLKIQPAKLEDSAVYLCASSLDRHTTFQETQYFGPGTRLLVL.